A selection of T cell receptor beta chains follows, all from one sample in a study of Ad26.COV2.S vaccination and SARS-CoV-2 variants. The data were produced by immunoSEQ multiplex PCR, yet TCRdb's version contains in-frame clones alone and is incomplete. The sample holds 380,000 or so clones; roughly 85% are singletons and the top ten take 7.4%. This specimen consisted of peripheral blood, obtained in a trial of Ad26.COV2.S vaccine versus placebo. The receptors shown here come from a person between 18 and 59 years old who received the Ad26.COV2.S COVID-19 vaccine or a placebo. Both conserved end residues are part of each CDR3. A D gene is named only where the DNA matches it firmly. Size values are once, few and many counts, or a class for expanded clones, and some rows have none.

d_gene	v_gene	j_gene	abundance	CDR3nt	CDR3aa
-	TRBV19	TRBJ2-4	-	TGTGCCAGTAGTATAGCGGGGGGCAGAGCCAAAAACATTCAGTACTTC	CASSIAGGRAKNIQYF
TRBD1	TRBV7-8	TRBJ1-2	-	TGTGCCAGCAGCCTCGGACAGGGGAGGTACTATGGCTACACCTTC	CASSLGQGRYYGYTF
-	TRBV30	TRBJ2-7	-	TGTGCCTGGAGTTCGCCAGGGGCGCAGTACTTC	CAWSSPGAQYF
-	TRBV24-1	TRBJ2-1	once	TGTGCCACCAGGTCGAATGGTGAGCAGTTCTTC	CATRSNGEQFF
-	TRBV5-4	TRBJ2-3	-	TGTGCCAGCAGCTTTGGCCGGGAGTTCTATACGCAGTATTTT	CASSFGREFYTQYF
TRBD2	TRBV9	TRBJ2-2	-	TGTGCCAGCTCGGGGGGTCCTAAGGACACCGGGGAGCTGTTTTTT	CASSGGPKDTGELFF
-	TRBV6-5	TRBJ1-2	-	TGTGCCAGCAGTTCCCCCGGGACCGCCCGGAATGGCTACACCTTC	CASSSPGTARNGYTF
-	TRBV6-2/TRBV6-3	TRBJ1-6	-	TGTGCCAGCAGTTACTCCGGGACCGAGAATTCACCCCTCCACTTT	CASSYSGTENSPLHF
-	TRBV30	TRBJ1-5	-	TGTGCCTGGAGCGTTTCGCCCGGGGCCCAGCATTTT	CAWSVSPGAQHF
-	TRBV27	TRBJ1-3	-	TGTGCCACCGCAGACTCCCGGGACATCCTAGGGGGCTCTGGAAACACCATATATTTT	CATADSRDILGGSGNTIYF
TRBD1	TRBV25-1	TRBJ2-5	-	TGTGCCAGCGGGACAGGGAGCTATAGAGAGACCCAGTACTTC	CASGTGSYRETQYF
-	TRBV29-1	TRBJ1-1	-	TGCAGCGTCCTCCTCGGGGGAGTTAGTGAAGCTTTCTTT	CSVLLGGVSEAFF
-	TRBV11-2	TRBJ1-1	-	TGTGCCAGCAGCGCGGCAATCCGGAGCACTGAAGCTTTCTTT	CASSAAIRSTEAFF